The rows below give T cell receptor beta chains drawn from one sample of a study of blood T cell repertoires in COVID-19. Profiling relied on immunoSEQ multiplex PCR, and the TCRdb table lists in-frame clones only, not all of them. The table includes 75,000 to 100,000 clones, roughly 88% detected once. Sequencing used peripheral blood. Receptors originate from a man aged 65 to 85 with acute or convalescent COVID-19. Both conserved end residues are part of each CDR3. The D gene is left open where the match is weak. Expanded clones are given a class, and other clones once, few, many or no size at all.

TRBJ1-1 | TRBV7-2 | NA | NA | TGTGCCAGCAGCTTAGTCAGGGGCACTGAAGCTTTCTTT | CASSLVRGTEAFF
TRBJ1-4 | TRBV7-2 | NA | NA | TGTGCCAGCAGCTTAGCCACAGGGTTAGGCGAAAAACTGTTTTTT | CASSLATGLGEKLFF
TRBJ1-1 | TRBV5-1 | NA | NA | TGCGCCAGCAGCCCTATGTTGGGGGGGGAAAGCACTGAAGCTTTCTTT | CASSPMLGGESTEAFF
TRBJ1-5 | TRBV15 | NA | TRBD1 | TGTGCCACCAGCGTCGCCCGCAGGGGGCCGGATCAGCCCCAGCATTTT | CATSVARRGPDQPQHF
TRBJ2-2 | TRBV10-1 | NA | TRBD2 | TGCGCCAGCAGTGAGGGGACTAGCGGGAGGTTAAGCACCGGGGAGCTGTTTTTT | CASSEGTSGRLSTGELFF
TRBJ1-4 | TRBV27 | NA | TRBD1 | TGTGCCACGGACAGGGTAGGAGAAAAACTGTTTTTT | CATDRVGEKLFF
TRBJ1-1 | TRBV28 | few | NA | TGTGCCAGCAGTTTATCTCCACAGATGAACACTGAAGCTTTCTTT | CASSLSPQMNTEAFF
TRBJ2-2 | TRBV6-2/TRBV6-3 | NA | TRBD2 | TGTGCCAGCAGTTACGGGGGAGGGGACCTGAACACCGGGGAGCTGTTTTTT | CASSYGGGDLNTGELFF
TRBJ2-5 | TRBV18 | NA | NA | TGTGCCAGCTCACCACTTCATATAGAAGAGACCCAGTACTTC | CASSPLHIEETQYF
TRBJ1-2 | TRBV3-1/TRBV3-2 | NA | TRBD1 | TGTGCCAGCAGCCAATCCCCAAGGGGGCGAAATGGCTACACCTTC | CASSQSPRGRNGYTF
TRBJ1-1 | TRBV19 | NA | NA | TGTGCCAGCCGATCCGGCGGAATGAACACTGAAGCTTTCTTT | CASRSGGMNTEAFF
TRBJ2-2 | TRBV19 | NA | TRBD1 | TGTGCCAGTACCCCGGACAGGGTCAACACCGGGGAGCTGTTTTTT | CASTPDRVNTGELFF
TRBJ2-2 | TRBV5-1 | NA | NA | TGCGCCAGCAGCTTTTCACAGCTGAACACCGGGGAGCTGTTTTTT | CASSFSQLNTGELFF
TRBJ2-7 | TRBV11-2 | NA | NA | TGTGCCAGCAGCTTTTCGGACAGAACCTACGAGCAGTACTTC | CASSFSDRTYEQYF
TRBJ1-4 | TRBV3-1/TRBV3-2 | NA | TRBD1 | TGTGCCAGCAGCAAGACAGGGCAAGGCGAAAAACTGTTTTTT | CASSKTGQGEKLFF
TRBJ2-7 | TRBV7-2 | NA | NA | TGTGCCAGCAGCTCCCGACAGGGAGGATACGAGCAGTACTTC | CASSSRQGGYEQYF
TRBJ2-7 | TRBV28 | NA | NA | TGTGCCAGCAGATTTATACTAGATGGGTCCTACGAGCAGTACTTC | CASRFILDGSYEQYF
TRBJ2-7 | TRBV15 | NA | TRBD1 | TGTGCCACCAGCCTGAACAGGGGATTAAGCTCCTACGAGCAGTACTTC | CATSLNRGLSSYEQYF
TRBJ2-7 | TRBV7-9 | few | TRBD2 | TGTGCCAGCAGCCTGGGACTAGCGGGAGTCTACGAGCAGTACTTC | CASSLGLAGVYEQYF
TRBJ1-6 | TRBV5-1 | NA | NA | TGCGCCAGCAGCGAGGACAGATCGTATAATTCACCCCTCCACTTT | CASSEDRSYNSPLHF
TRBJ1-5 | TRBV12-3/TRBV12-4 | NA | NA | TGTGCCAGCAGTTTGAAAGGGGTTCAGCCCCAGCATTTT | CASSLKGVQPQHF
TRBJ2-7 | TRBV29-1 | NA | NA | TGCAGCGTTACCAGTGGCTACGAGCAGTACTTC | CSVTSGYEQYF
TRBJ2-3 | TRBV7-2 | NA | TRBD2 | TGTGCCAGCAGCTTCACTAGCGGGAGAGGAGATACGCAGTATTTT | CASSFTSGRGDTQYF
TRBJ2-7 | TRBV11-2 | few | TRBD1 | TGTGCCAGCAGCGCAGGGACAGGCGCTACCTACGAGCAGTACTTC | CASSAGTGATYEQYF
TRBJ2-7 | TRBV12-1 | few | NA | TGTGCCAGCAGCTTAGGCCCCGACAGGGCAAACGAGCAGTACTTC | CASSLGPDRANEQYF
TRBJ2-1 | TRBV10-2 | once | NA | TGCGCCAGCAGTGAGACGGGGAGCTCCTACAATGAGCAGTTCTTC | CASSETGSSYNEQFF
TRBJ2-7 | TRBV25-1 | few | TRBD1 | TGTGCCAGCACTGGGACAGTCGAGCAGTACTTC | CASTGTVEQYF
TRBJ2-7 | TRBV5-6 | NA | TRBD1 | TGTGCCAGCAGCCCGAGACAGGGACACTACGAGCAGTACTTC | CASSPRQGHYEQYF
TRBJ2-7 | TRBV29-1 | NA | NA | TGCAGCGTTCTATCCTACCCACTGTACGAGCAGTACTTC | CSVLSYPLYEQYF
TRBJ2-1 | TRBV29-1 | NA | NA | TGCAGCGTGTCCCACGGTAGCTCCTACAATGAGCAGTTCTTC | CSVSHGSSYNEQFF
TRBJ1-1 | TRBV19 | NA | TRBD1 | TGTGCCAGTAGTACCACAGGGGTGGGAGCTTTCTTT | CASSTTGVGAFF
TRBJ2-1 | TRBV29-1 | once | TRBD1 | TGCAGCGTTGCAGGATCCCGGGACAGGGGGCAGGGTGAGCAGTTCTTC | CSVAGSRDRGQGEQFF
TRBJ2-7 | TRBV11-1 | few | TRBD2 | TGTGCCAGCAGCTCGACGCGGGGGTCCTACGAGCAGTACTTC | CASSSTRGSYEQYF
TRBJ1-6 | TRBV4-3 | NA | NA | TGCGCCAGCAGCCAAGACGAGGAGGGCGGCTCACCCCTCCACTTT | CASSQDEEGGSPLHF
TRBJ1-1 | TRBV4-1 | NA | NA | TGCGCCAGCAGCCAAGGACTTACCCTGAACACTGAAGCTTTCTTT | CASSQGLTLNTEAFF
TRBJ2-4 | TRBV9 | NA | TRBD1 | TGTGCCAGCAGCGACCCGCGTCGTGGACAGGGGTCCAAAAACATTCAGTACTTC | CASSDPRRGQGSKNIQYF
TRBJ1-6 | TRBV3-1/TRBV3-2 | once | NA | TGTGCCAGCAGCCAACGGTATAATTCACCCCTCCACTTT | CASSQRYNSPLHF
TRBJ2-7 | TRBV12-2 | once | NA | TGTGCAAGTCGCTTAGTTTTCGGGGGATGGGACTCCTACGAGCAGTACTTC | CASRLVFGGWDSYEQYF
TRBJ2-7 | TRBV6-5 | NA | NA | TGTGCCAGCAGCTCCCCGCCCGGCGAGCAGTACTTC | CASSSPPGEQYF
TRBJ2-7 | TRBV6-2/TRBV6-3 | NA | TRBD2 | TGTGCCAGCAGCCTAGCGGGAGGGATCTCCTACGAGCAGTACTTC | CASSLAGGISYEQYF
TRBJ1-5 | TRBV6-1 | NA | TRBD1 | TGTGCCAGCAGTACAGGGGCAAACCAGCCCCAGCATTTT | CASSTGANQPQHF
TRBJ2-3 | TRBV9 | NA | NA | TGTGCCAGCAGCGTTGAGCCGGTCACAGATACGCAGTATTTT | CASSVEPVTDTQYF